The source of this TCR beta chain is a study of glioma-infiltrating T cells after dendritic cell vaccination. Selection required adequate fresh-frozen tumor tissue plus more than two years' survival data. This clone was seen more than once but under ten times. The method was immunoSEQ multiplex PCR; TCRdb's version includes in-frame clones alone and lacks a portion of them. Among roughly 100,000 clones listed, roughly 76% were seen once. The CDR3 covers 14 residues. The V end lost 5 bases, the J end lost 1 base, and 11 bases lay between the germline ends. CDR1 is LNHDA and CDR2 is SQIVND in the germline V gene (reference sequence).

This TCR was recovered from a human donor with glioblastoma. V usage is TRBV19 and J usage is TRBJ1-1; no clear D gene. The input for sequencing was blood, taken before dendritic cell vaccination. This CDR3 reads CASSVRRENTEAFF. In nucleotides, the CDR3 is TGTGCCAGTAGTGTGCGCCGGGAGAACACTGAAGCTTTCTTT. The whole variable domain, filled in from reference TRBV19 and TRBJ1-1, reads DGGITQSPKYLFRKEGQNVTLSCEQNLNHDAMYWYRQDPGQGLRLIYYSQIVNDFQKGDIAEGYSVSREKKESFPLTVTSAQKNPTAFYLCASSVRRENTEAFFGQGTRLTVV.